This TCR beta chain stems from a study of OX40 agonist ivuxolimab in advanced cancers. On the study more broadly: Enrolled patients in dose escalation had cancers that were hepatocellular carcinoma, melanoma, renal cell or head and neck cancer. Three patients had partial responses: one hepatocellular carcinoma, two cutaneous melanoma.

The CDR3 has 14 amino acids. V lost 5 bases to trimming and J lost 5 bases, with 15 bases between them. CDR1 is SGHAT and CDR2 is FQNNGV in the germline V gene. As for this clone: Its antigen is still unknown. The sample contains more than one DNA sequence encoding this CDR3.

Notes on the study in general: Expanded clones were, on average, more numerous among CD8+ T cells than CD4+. Some patients who did not respond also had low normalized T-cell clonal expansion.

TCRdb's table, derived via immunoSEQ multiplex PCR, lists solely in-frame clones and lacks some. The sample holds fewer than 85,000 clones; around four fifths are singletons and the top ten take around 1.8%. The TCR originated in an adult with an advanced solid tumor such as melanoma, head and neck, liver or kidney cancer. Sequencing was performed on CD4+ or CD8+ T cells sorted from blood, taken in a trial of the OX40 agonist ivuxolimab. This rearrangement joins TRBV11-2 to TRBJ1-2; TRBD1 might be the D (5 bases). The CDR3 here is CASSDRRINYGYTF. For the CDR3, the DNA is TGTGCCAGCAGCGACAGACGGATTAATTATGGCTACACCTTC.